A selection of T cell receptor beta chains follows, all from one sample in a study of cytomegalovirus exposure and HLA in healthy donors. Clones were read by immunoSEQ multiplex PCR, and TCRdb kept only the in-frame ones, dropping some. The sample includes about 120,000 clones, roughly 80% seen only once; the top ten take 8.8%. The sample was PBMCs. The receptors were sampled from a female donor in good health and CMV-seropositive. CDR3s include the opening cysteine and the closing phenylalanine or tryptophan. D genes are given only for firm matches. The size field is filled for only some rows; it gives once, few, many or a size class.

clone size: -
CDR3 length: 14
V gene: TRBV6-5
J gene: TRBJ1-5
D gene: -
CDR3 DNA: TGTGCCAGCAGTTACACAGGGAGGGGTCAGCCCCAGCATTTT
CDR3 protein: CASSYTGRGQPQHF

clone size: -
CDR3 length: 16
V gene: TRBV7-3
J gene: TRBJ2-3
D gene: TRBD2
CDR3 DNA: TGTGCCAGCAGCTTTCCCGGGGGGACCGGCACAGATACGCAGTATTTT
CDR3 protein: CASSFPGGTGTDTQYF

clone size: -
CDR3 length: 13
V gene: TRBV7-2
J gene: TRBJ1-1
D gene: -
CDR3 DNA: TGTGCCAGCAGTCCAGGGTCGACCACTGAAGCTTTCTTT
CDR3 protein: CASSPGSTTEAFF

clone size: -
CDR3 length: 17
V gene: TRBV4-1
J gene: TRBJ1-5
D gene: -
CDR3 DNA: TGCGCCAGCAGCCAGGCAGGGACACCCTATAGCAATCAGCCCCAGCATTTT
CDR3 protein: CASSQAGTPYSNQPQHF

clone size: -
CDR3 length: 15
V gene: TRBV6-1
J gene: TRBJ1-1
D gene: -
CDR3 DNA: TGTGCCAGCAGTTCACTGGGGACTCTTAACACTGAAGCTTTCTTT
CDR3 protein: CASSSLGTLNTEAFF

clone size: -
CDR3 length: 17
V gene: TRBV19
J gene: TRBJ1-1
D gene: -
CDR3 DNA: TGTGCCAGCAGACCCTTACAGGGTTGGGCGAGGAATACTGAAGCTTTCTTT
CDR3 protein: CASRPLQGWARNTEAFF

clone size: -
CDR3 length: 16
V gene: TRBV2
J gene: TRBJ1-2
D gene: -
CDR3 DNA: TGTGCCAGCAGTGAAGGGGGGGGGACGGTCGACGGTTGCTACACCTTC
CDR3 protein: CASSEGGGTVDGCYTF

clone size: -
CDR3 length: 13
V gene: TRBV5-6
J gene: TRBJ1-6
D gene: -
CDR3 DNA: TGTGCCAGCAGCTTGGACAGAAATTCACCCCTCCACTTT
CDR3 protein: CASSLDRNSPLHF

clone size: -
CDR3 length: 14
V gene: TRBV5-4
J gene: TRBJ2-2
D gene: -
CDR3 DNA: TGTGCCAGCAGCTTGGCCCCGCGAACCGGGGAGCTGTTTTTT
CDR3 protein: CASSLAPRTGELFF

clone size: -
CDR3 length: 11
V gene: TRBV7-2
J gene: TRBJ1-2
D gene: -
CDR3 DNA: TGTGCCAGCAGCTTACAGGGTGCCTATACCTTC
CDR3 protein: CASSLQGAYTF

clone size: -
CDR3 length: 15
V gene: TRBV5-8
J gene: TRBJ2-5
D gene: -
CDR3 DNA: TGTGCCAGCAGCGCGACCTGGGGGCCAAAGGAGACCCAGTACTTC
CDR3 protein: CASSATWGPKETQYF

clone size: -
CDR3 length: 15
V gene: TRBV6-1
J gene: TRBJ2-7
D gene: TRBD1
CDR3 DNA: TGTGCCAGCATCGAAAGACAGGGCGTTAGGTACGAGCAGTACTTC
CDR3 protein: CASIERQGVRYEQYF

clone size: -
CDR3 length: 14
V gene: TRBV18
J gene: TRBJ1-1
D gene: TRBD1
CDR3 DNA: TGTGCCAGCTCACCAGGGACAGGGAACACTGAAGCTTTCTTT
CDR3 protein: CASSPGTGNTEAFF

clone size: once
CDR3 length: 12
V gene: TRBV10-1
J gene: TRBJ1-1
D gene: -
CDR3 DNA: TGCGCCAGCAGGGTCCAGGACACTGAAGCTTTCTTT
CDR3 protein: CASRVQDTEAFF

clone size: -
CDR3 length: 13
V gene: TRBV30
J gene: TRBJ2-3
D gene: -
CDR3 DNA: TGTGCCTGGGAAGCTACCGGGGACACGACGCAGTATTTT
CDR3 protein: CAWEATGDTTQYF

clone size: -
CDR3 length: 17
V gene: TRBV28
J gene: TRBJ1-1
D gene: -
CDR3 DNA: TGTGCCAGCAGTTTCCCCCTTTATGGGAGGGTGAACACTGAAGCTTTCTTT
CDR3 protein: CASSFPLYGRVNTEAFF

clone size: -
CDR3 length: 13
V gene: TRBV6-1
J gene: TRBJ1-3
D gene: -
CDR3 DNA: TGTGCCAGCAGTGAAATAGAAGGAAACACCATATATTTT
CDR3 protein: CASSEIEGNTIYF

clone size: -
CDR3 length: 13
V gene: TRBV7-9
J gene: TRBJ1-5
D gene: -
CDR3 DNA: TGTGCCAGCAGTGTGGGAGCGAATCAGCCCCAGCATTTT
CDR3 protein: CASSVGANQPQHF